These 24 T cell receptor beta chains share one sample of origin, sequenced in a study of T cell responses to AZD1222 COVID-19 vaccine. The table came from immunoSEQ multiplex PCR; TCRdb's copy has only in-frame clones and leaves some out. In the table there are about 150,000 clones, 90% to 95% of which are singletons. The source was peripheral blood, collected 28 days after the second AZD1222 dose. All receptors come from an adult who received the AZD1222 COVID-19 vaccine.

The sample holds one count of this clone. The chain couples TRBV5-1 to TRBJ1-1; TRBD1 matches at 7 bases. Per germline, CDR1 SGHRS and CDR2 YFSETQ. The CDR3 extends over 15 amino acids. J gave up 1 base and V 6 bases, and 9 bases lay outside the gene matches. The CDR3 is CASTPAGGENTEAFF. The CDR3 DNA is TGCGCCAGCACCCCGGCAGGGGGGGAGAACACTGAAGCTTTCTTT.

The chain recombines TRBV7-9 with TRBJ2-3; D not resolved. The CDR3 is made up of 13 amino acids. Germline V gene data show CDR1 as SEHNR and CDR2 as FQNEAQ (reference sequence). The V gene lost 5 bases and the J gene lost 5 bases, with 11 bases spanning the gap. The DNA of the CDR3 is TGTGCCAGCAGCCGAGCGCAGGTAGATACGCAGTATTTT. Amino acid sequence: CASSRAQVDTQYF.

V and J are TRBV2 and TRBJ1-4; D is unclear. V was trimmed by 1 base and J by 5 bases, leaving 2 bases between them. CDR3 length: 12 amino acids. Germline-derived CDR1 and CDR2 are SNHLY and FYNNEI. CDR3 in DNA: TGTGCCAGCAGTGAAGTAAATGAAAAACTGTTTTTT. Amino acids: CASSEVNEKLFF.

The rearrangement joins TRBV19 to TRBJ1-4; D not resolved. V was trimmed by 5 bases and J by 0 bases, leaving 7 bases between them. Germline V CDR1 and CDR2: LNHDA, SQIVND (reference sequence). This CDR3 has 14 residues. CDR3 coding DNA: TGTGCCAGTAGTCACTCCGCAACTAATGAAAAACTGTTTTTT. Translating it yields CASSHSATNEKLFF.

The chain carries TRBV2 and TRBJ1-4; 9 bases are shared with TRBD1. Trimming cost V 6 bases and J 8 bases; bases outside gene matches: 7. The CDR3 has 14 residues. Per the germline V gene, CDR1 is SNHLY and CDR2 is FYNNEI. The CDR3 loop is CASSRTGVGEKLFF. The CDR3 DNA sequence: TGTGCCAGCAGCAGGACAGGGGTTGGAGAAAAACTGTTTTTT. The full variable domain, in which reference TRBV2 and TRBJ1-4 provide the parts outside the CDR3, is EPEVTQTPSHQVTQMGQEVILRCVPISNHLYFYWYRQILGQKVEFLVSFYNNEISEKSEIFDDQFSVERPDGSNFTLKIRSTKLEDSAMYFCASSRTGVGEKLFFGSGTQLSVL.

The V and J genes are TRBV24-1 and TRBJ2-1; TRBD1 matches 8 bases. The germline V gene has CDR1 KGHDR and CDR2 SFDVKD. V shed 5 bases, J shed 0 bases, and the junction held 5 bases outside the gene matches. CDR3 size: 16 residues. CDR3 sequence (DNA): TGTGCCACCAGTGGGGGACAGGCCCTCTCCTACAATGAGCAGTTCTTC. This codes for CATSGGQALSYNEQFF.

This chain connects TRBV14 to TRBJ2-7; TRBD1 is a possible D gene (6 bases). V lost 4 bases and J 2 bases, leaving 15 bases between the germline ends. Germline loops: CDR1 SGHDN, CDR2 FVKESK. The CDR3 runs 15 residues. The CDR3 DNA is TGTGCCAGCAGCCGAAGAGGGCAGGGGCCCTACGAGCAGTACTTC. It specifies CASSRRGQGPYEQYF.

In its sample, this clone was seen once. The rearrangement links TRBV7-8 to TRBJ1-1; D may be TRBD1 (6 bases). V shed 4 bases and J shed 0 bases, with 30 bases lying between them. The CDR3 spans 21 residues. Germline V gene data show CDR1 as SGHVS and CDR2 as FQNEAQ. The CDR3 region has the DNA TGTGCCAGCAGCTCGTTGGGTAGCCCGGACAGCGGTGGGGGGGTGAACACTGAAGCTTTCTTT. This translates into CASSSLGSPDSGGGVNTEAFF.

This clone was seen a single time. The V gene is TRBV28, the J gene TRBJ1-3; D call uncertain. Looked up from germline, CDR1 is MDHEN and CDR2 is SYDVKM. This CDR3 spans 15 amino acids. The germline V and J ends were trimmed by 3 bases and 0 bases, with 9 bases remaining between them. CDR3 in DNA: TGTGCCAGCAGTTTGGACGGGAACTCTGGAAACACCATATATTTT. This codes for CASSLDGNSGNTIYF.

The chain links TRBV5-4 to TRBJ2-2; D is unclear. This CDR3 has 13 residues. CDR1 and CDR2 (germline): SGHNT, YYREEE (reference sequence). The germline V and J ends were trimmed by 5 bases and 0 bases, with 5 bases remaining between them. The CDR3 sequence is CASSPSNTGELFF. The DNA for the CDR3 is TGTGCCAGCAGTCCGTCGAACACCGGGGAGCTGTTTTTT.

The J gene is TRBJ1-4, the V gene TRBV6-5, with D possibly TRBD1 on 5 matching bases. The V end lost 7 bases, the J end lost 0 bases, and 12 bases lay between the germline ends. This CDR3 has 15 amino acids. Germline CDR1 is MNHEY and CDR2 is SVGAGI. In DNA, the CDR3 is TGTGCCAGCAACGACAGAGACGCAACTAATGAAAAACTGTTTTTT. Translation gives CASNDRDATNEKLFF.

V is TRBV14 and J is TRBJ1-2, with TRBD1 as a possible D gene (5 bases). V gave up 2 bases and J gave up 6 bases, with 10 bases separating them. CDR1 and CDR2 (germline): SGHDN, FVKESK. The CDR3 loop spans 13 amino acids. The CDR3 sequence is CASSQQGRDGYTF. DNA for the CDR3: TGTGCCAGCAGCCAACAGGGAAGAGATGGCTACACCTTC.

The chain joins TRBV5-1 to TRBJ2-7, with 9 nucleotides matching TRBD1. The CDR3 totals 14 residues. Germline V gene sequence: CDR1 SGHRS, CDR2 YFSETQ. V gave up 4 bases and J gave up 3 bases; unmatched junction bases: 5. CDR3 residues: CASSPGTGIYEQYF. The CDR3 nucleotides are TGCGCCAGCAGCCCCGGGACAGGGATCTACGAGCAGTACTTC. The complete variable domain, with remaining parts taken from reference TRBV5-1 and TRBJ2-7, reads KAGVTQTPRYLIKTRGQQVTLSCSPISGHRSVSWYQQTPGQGLQFLFEYFSETQRNKGNFPGRFSGRQFSNSRSEMNVSTLELGDSALYLCASSPGTGIYEQYFGPGTRLTVT.

J is TRBJ2-3 and V is TRBV9, with D tentatively TRBD1 (5 bases). Germline CDR1 SGDLS, CDR2 YYNGEE. V was shortened by 4 bases and J by 1 base, with 13 bases between the two germline ends. The CDR3 loop spans 15 amino acids. CDR3 in amino acids: CASSPTVGRTDTQYF. In DNA form, the CDR3 reads TGTGCCAGCAGCCCAACCGTGGGGCGCACAGATACGCAGTATTTT.

For the CDR3, the DNA is TGCGCCAGCAGCCGAGGGACAGGGGTAAGCACTGAAGCTTTCTTT. It specifies CASSRGTGVSTEAFF. V usage is TRBV5-1 and J usage is TRBJ1-1; 10 bases match TRBD1. Germline lookup yields CDR1 SGHRS and CDR2 YFSETQ. CDR3 length: 15 residues. Losses at the gene ends were 4 bases for V and 4 bases for J; bases not matched to a gene: 7.

J is TRBJ2-1 and V is TRBV19; 7 positions agree with TRBD2. CDR1 is LNHDA, CDR2 SQIVND, per germline (reference sequence). CDR3 length equals 18 residues. Trimming removed 5 bases from V and 7 bases from J; junction bases left unmatched: 20. DNA for the CDR3: TGTGCCAGTAGTGGGACGGGCTGGACCGCGGGAGTACGTAATGAGCAGTTCTTC. This encodes CASSGTGWTAGVRNEQFF.

The chain has TRBV6-5 and TRBJ2-1; the D gene is possibly TRBD2 (6 bases). The length of the CDR3 is 14 residues. Germline values: CDR1 MNHEY, CDR2 SVGAGI. Trimming left V 6 bases short and J 7 bases short, with 16 bases between. The CDR3 DNA reads TGTGCCAGCAGGCCTATCGGGACTGAAAATGAGCAGTTCTTC. It specifies CASRPIGTENEQFF.

This clone was seen just once. V is TRBV29-1 and J is TRBJ2-1; 9 positions match TRBD1. CDR3 length equals 15 residues. Germline V gene lookup returns CDR1 SQVTM and CDR2 ANQGSEA. With V trimmed by 5 bases and J by 4 bases, 9 bases remained unmatched. The CDR3 is CSVNFWTGVYNEQFF. The CDR3 DNA follows: TGCAGCGTTAATTTTTGGACAGGGGTATACAATGAGCAGTTCTTC.

This chain links TRBV3-1 (or the pseudogene TRBV3-2) with TRBJ2-2; maybe TRBD2 (5 bases). Germline V CDR1 and CDR2: LGHDT, YNNKEL (reference sequence). This CDR3 spans 15 amino acids. The ends were cut back, 4 bases at V and 4 bases at J, with 13 bases in the middle. The CDR3 sequence is CASSLLDLTTGELFF. In DNA form, the CDR3 reads TGTGCCAGCAGCCTTTTGGACTTGACCACCGGGGAGCTGTTTTTT.

V and J are TRBV25-1 and TRBJ2-1, with 10 bases lining up with TRBD2. The V segment lost 2 bases and the J segment 8 bases; nucleotides outside the gene matches: 9. The CDR3 has 16 amino acids. Looked up from germline, CDR1 is MGHDK and CDR2 is SYGVNS. The CDR3 DNA reads as TGTGCCAGCAGTGAAGTCCTCCGAGCGGGAGGGCATGAGCAGTTCTTC. This sequence encodes CASSEVLRAGGHEQFF. The entire variable domain, with the rest obtained from reference TRBV25-1 and TRBJ2-1, is as follows: EADIYQTPRYLVIGTGKKITLECSQTMGHDKMYWYQQDPGMELHLIHYSYGVNSTEKGDLSSESTVSRIRTEHFPLTLESARPSHTSQYLCASSEVLRAGGHEQFFGPGTRLTVL.

V is TRBV6-6 and J is TRBJ1-1; 8 bases agree with TRBD1. Trimming took 6 bases from V and 7 from J; bases not matched to a gene: 13. Germline V lookup: CDR1 MNHNY, CDR2 SVGAGI (reference sequence). This CDR3 comprises 15 residues. CDR3 sequence (DNA): TGTGCCAGCAGCGACCTCCGGACAGGGATAGGTGAAGCTTTCTTT. It translates to CASSDLRTGIGEAFF.

The chain carries TRBV28 and TRBJ1-2; possible D gene TRBD1, 5 bases. V dropped 5 bases and J dropped 4 bases, with 17 bases sitting between them. The CDR3 extends over 15 amino acids. Germline CDR1 is MDHEN and CDR2 is SYDVKM. For the CDR3, the DNA is TGTGCCAGCAGTGCGACCGGGACGGCGAGCTATGGCTACACCTTC. Translating it yields CASSATGTASYGYTF.

The chain recombines TRBV25-1 with TRBJ1-5; D call uncertain. Per the germline V gene, CDR1 is MGHDK and CDR2 is SYGVNS. With 3 bases removed from V and 0 bases from J, the gap between germline ends came to 6 bases. The length of the CDR3 is 14 residues. The CDR3 DNA reads TGTGCCAGCAGTGACTACGGTAGCAATCAGCCCCAGCATTTT. Its translation is CASSDYGSNQPQHF.

The chain uses TRBV27 and TRBJ2-1; D is unclear. Germline CDR1 MNHEY, CDR2 SMNVEV (reference sequence). Between the trimmed V and J ends, which lost 7 bases and 9 bases, there was a span of 10 bases. The CDR3 is 11 amino acids. The CDR3 spells CASTLGIEQFF. The DNA of the CDR3 is TGTGCCAGCACGCTGGGAATTGAGCAGTTCTTC.